The subject of this entry is one T cell receptor beta chain. TCRdb reprocessed the RT-PCR reads with MiXCR, giving one entry per CDR3 protein. Of roughly 620,000 distinct CDR3 sequences listed, around 11% were seen once; the top ten hold about 11%. Germline CDR1 is DFQATT and CDR2 is SNEGSKA (reference sequence). CDR3 length equals 15 residues. Trimming shortened V by 5 bases and J by 0 bases, and 17 bases separated the two germline ends. The entry originates in a study of response to subunit inactivated influenza vaccine. This sample was also put to use in a study of T cells expressing NK-cell markers. This second report adds: TCR beta cDNA was made by 5'RACE template switching with UMIs.

This sequence joins TRBV20-1 and TRBJ2-7, with D uncertain. This sample comprised PBMCs from blood, obtained on the day of vaccination. This receptor was taken from a man aged 45-60 years who received an inactivated influenza vaccine. CDR3 loop: CSARPPFPNSYEQYF. The CDR3 DNA reads TGCAGTGCTCGCCCCCCCTTCCCTAACTCCTACGAGCAGTACTTC.